This T cell receptor beta chain was captured by sequencing in a study of graft-versus-host responses after intestinal transplantation. The CDR3 has 16 residues. V lost 1 base, J lost 5 bases, and 14 bases lay in between. Per the germline V gene, CDR1 is MNHEY and CDR2 is SMNVEV (reference sequence). Assay: immunoSEQ multiplex PCR; the TCRdb copy retains only in-frame clones and omits some. The repertoire has around 26,000 clones, approximately 93% of them found once; the top ten carry approximately 0.56%. The gene calls are TRBV27 and TRBJ1-4, with a weak D call TRBD1 (5 bases). This receptor was taken from a human patient who received an intestinal transplant, so some T cells may come from the graft donor. The specimen comprised PBMCs, sampled 156 days after intestinal transplant. The CDR3 DNA reads TGTGCCAGCAGTTTATTACCCCCCGGGGGAAATGAAAAACTGTTTTTT. Protein product: CASSLLPPGGNEKLFF.